This T cell receptor (beta chain) was captured by sequencing in a study of OX40 agonist ivuxolimab in advanced cancers. Overall study context: The patients received agonistic anti-OX40 (CD134) antibody ivuxolimab. Study outcomes and limitations: Part of the nonresponder group also had normalized T-cell clonal expansion that was low. Expanded clones were, on average, more numerous in CD8+ T cells than in CD4+.

Concerning this clone itself: Its antigen remains unidentified.

The table came from immunoSEQ multiplex PCR; TCRdb's copy has only in-frame clones and leaves some out. The table has about 25,000 clones, 81% seen once. V was pared by 4 bases and J by 0 bases, with 13 bases between. CDR1 SGDLS and CDR2 YYNGEE come from the germline V gene. This CDR3 region has 16 residues. The source material was CD4+ or CD8+ T cells sorted from blood, sampled in a trial of the OX40 agonist ivuxolimab. The rearrangement joins TRBV9 to TRBJ1-4; tentative D call: TRBD1 (5 bases). The receptor's source is an adult with an advanced solid tumor such as melanoma, head and neck, liver or kidney cancer. The CDR3 spells CASSHDSTATNEKLFF. The CDR3 coding sequence is TGTGCCAGCAGCCACGATTCGACAGCAACTAATGAAAAACTGTTTTTT.